A selection of T cell receptor beta chains follows, all from one sample in a study of T cells in localized non-small cell lung cancer. Sequenced by immunoSEQ multiplex PCR; TCRdb stores in-frame clones only, minus some. The repertoire includes fewer than 75,000 clones, roughly 83% of them detected once, and 1% to 1.5% sits in the top ten. The input for sequencing was peripheral blood, taken before any cancer treatment. The source of these receptors is a female donor older than 55 with stage I lung adenocarcinoma. The CDR3 runs from the conserved cysteine through the conserved F or W. The order of the fields is clone size, D gene, J gene, V gene, CDR3 DNA, CDR3 protein. D genes are given only for firm matches. Where a row states a size, it is once, few, many or the class of an expanded clone; other rows omit it.

size: once; D: NA; J: TRBJ2-4; V: TRBV9; DNA: TGTGCCAGCAGCATGGGGGCCTCCCAAAACATTCAGTACTTC; CDR3: CASSMGASQNIQYF
size: NA; D: TRBD2; J: TRBJ2-3; V: TRBV4-1; DNA: TGCGCCAGCAGCCCGTTAGCGGGATATACAGATACGCAGTATTTT; CDR3: CASSPLAGYTDTQYF
size: few; D: NA; J: TRBJ1-1; V: TRBV18; DNA: TGTGCCAGCTCACCACTACAGACGAACACTGAAGCTTTCTTT; CDR3: CASSPLQTNTEAFF
size: NA; D: NA; J: TRBJ1-2; V: TRBV28; DNA: TGTGCCACTCACTACAGGGTAGGAGGGGGCTACACCTTC; CDR3: CATHYRVGGGYTF
size: few; D: NA; J: TRBJ1-2; V: TRBV10-3; DNA: TGTGCCATCAGTCCAGGGTCGAACTATGGCTACACCTTC; CDR3: CAISPGSNYGYTF
size: NA; D: NA; J: TRBJ1-5; V: TRBV28; DNA: TGTGCCAGCTTCACGGGGCAAAACGATGTCAATCAGCCCCAGCATTTT; CDR3: CASFTGQNDVNQPQHF
size: many; D: NA; J: TRBJ2-5; V: TRBV9; DNA: TGTGCCAGCACCTCCCAGGGGGGCCTGGGAGAGACCCAGTACTTC; CDR3: CASTSQGGLGETQYF
size: NA; D: TRBD1; J: TRBJ1-1; V: TRBV7-2; DNA: TGTGCCAGCAGCTTAATACAGCCAAATTGGGGACAGGGGTCTGAAGCTTTCTTT; CDR3: CASSLIQPNWGQGSEAFF
size: NA; D: NA; J: TRBJ2-2; V: TRBV7-2; DNA: TGTGCCAGCAGCTTACAAGTAACAACGAACACCGGGGAGCTGTTTTTT; CDR3: CASSLQVTTNTGELFF
size: NA; D: NA; J: TRBJ1-3; V: TRBV7-9; DNA: TGTGCCAGCAGCTTAGGCGGATCAGGTGGAAACACCATATATTTT; CDR3: CASSLGGSGGNTIYF
size: NA; D: TRBD1; J: TRBJ1-2; V: TRBV29-1; DNA: TGCAGCGTTGAAGGAGGGACAGGGGTCTATGGCTACACCTTC; CDR3: CSVEGGTGVYGYTF
size: NA; D: NA; J: TRBJ2-5; V: TRBV7-2; DNA: TGTGCCAGCAGCCTAGGTTGGGCTAAAGAGACCCAGTACTTC; CDR3: CASSLGWAKETQYF
size: NA; D: TRBD2; J: TRBJ2-5; V: TRBV4-2; DNA: TGTGCCAGCAGCCAAGAGCCTAGCGGGAATGGAGAGACCCAGTACTTC; CDR3: CASSQEPSGNGETQYF
size: NA; D: TRBD1; J: TRBJ1-2; V: TRBV11-2; DNA: TGTGCCAGCAGCTACGACAGGGGTGGCTATGGCTACACCTTC; CDR3: CASSYDRGGYGYTF
size: NA; D: NA; J: TRBJ1-5; V: TRBV19; DNA: TGTGCCAGTAGTATTGGCCACGGAAACAATCAGCCCCAGCATTTT; CDR3: CASSIGHGNNQPQHF
size: NA; D: TRBD1; J: TRBJ2-2; V: TRBV4-2; DNA: TGTGCCAGCAGCCAACGCCAGGGGGCGAACACCGGGGAGCTGTTTTTT; CDR3: CASSQRQGANTGELFF
size: few; D: NA; J: TRBJ1-1; V: TRBV6-1; DNA: TGTGCCAGCAGTACTCGTCGGAACACTGAAGCTTTCTTT; CDR3: CASSTRRNTEAFF
size: NA; D: NA; J: TRBJ2-7; V: TRBV5-5; DNA: TGTGCCAGCAGCGGGGGGTTGAGAGCAGAATACGAGCAGTACTTC; CDR3: CASSGGLRAEYEQYF
size: NA; D: NA; J: TRBJ2-7; V: TRBV6-1; DNA: TGTGCCAGCAGTCCCCAAAACTACGAGCAGTACTTC; CDR3: CASSPQNYEQYF
size: NA; D: NA; J: TRBJ2-3; V: TRBV18; DNA: TGTGCCAGCTCACCCCCGGCTCCGGGTGGGAGCACAGATACGCAGTATTTT; CDR3: CASSPPAPGGSTDTQYF
size: few; D: NA; J: TRBJ1-5; V: TRBV27; DNA: TGTGCCAGCAGTTTATGGGCTAATCAGCCCCAGCATTTT; CDR3: CASSLWANQPQHF
size: once; D: NA; J: TRBJ2-2; V: TRBV19; DNA: TGTGCCAGTAGTATATCCAGAGATAACACCGGGGAGCTGTTTTTT; CDR3: CASSISRDNTGELFF
size: NA; D: NA; J: TRBJ2-4; V: TRBV13; DNA: TGTGCCAGCAGCCGAGGGCAGGGCGGCAAAAACATTCAGTACTTC; CDR3: CASSRGQGGKNIQYF
size: NA; D: NA; J: TRBJ2-7; V: TRBV4-1; DNA: TGCGCCAGCAGCCACTCTACGCCCATCGGGTCCTACGAGCAGTACTTC; CDR3: CASSHSTPIGSYEQYF
size: NA; D: NA; J: TRBJ1-5; V: TRBV11-2; DNA: TGTGCCAGCAGCTTAAACCCCCGGACGGGCAATCAGCCCCAGCATTTT; CDR3: CASSLNPRTGNQPQHF
size: NA; D: NA; J: TRBJ2-5; V: TRBV5-1; DNA: TGCGCCAGCAGCTTGGTTGGCAGGCAAGAGACCCAGTACTTC; CDR3: CASSLVGRQETQYF
size: few; D: TRBD1; J: TRBJ1-1; V: TRBV29-1; DNA: TGCAGCGCCGGAGACAGGGACACTGAAGCTTTCTTT; CDR3: CSAGDRDTEAFF
size: NA; D: NA; J: TRBJ2-7; V: TRBV27; DNA: TGTGCCAGCAGTTTAACACCTAGCCCTACCTACGAGCAGTACTTC; CDR3: CASSLTPSPTYEQYF
size: NA; D: NA; J: TRBJ1-4; V: TRBV27; DNA: TGTGCCAGCAGTTTATATCCGGGGGCGAGTTATGGAACTAATGAAAAACTGTTTTTT; CDR3: CASSLYPGASYGTNEKLFF
size: NA; D: TRBD1; J: TRBJ2-1; V: TRBV5-6; DNA: TGTGCCAGCAACCGACCGACAGGGGTCAATGAGCAGTTCTTC; CDR3: CASNRPTGVNEQFF
size: once; D: NA; J: TRBJ1-6; V: TRBV6-5; DNA: TGTGCCAGCAGTTACGGCAGGGACTATAATTCACCCCTCCACTTT; CDR3: CASSYGRDYNSPLHF
size: NA; D: TRBD1; J: TRBJ1-2; V: TRBV19; DNA: TGTGCCAGTAGTATCCGGGACAGGGGGCTCTATGGCTACACCTTC; CDR3: CASSIRDRGLYGYTF
size: NA; D: TRBD1; J: TRBJ2-2; V: TRBV2; DNA: TGTGCCAGTAGACCGGGACAGGGGGTCGGGGAGCTGTTTTTT; CDR3: CASRPGQGVGELFF
size: NA; D: NA; J: TRBJ2-7; V: TRBV27; DNA: TGTGCCAGCAGTACTAGGACGGGGTACGAGCAGTACTTC; CDR3: CASSTRTGYEQYF
size: NA; D: TRBD2; J: TRBJ2-1; V: TRBV5-8; DNA: TGTGCCAGCAGAAAGCGGGGGAGATACAATGAGCAGTTCTTC; CDR3: CASRKRGRYNEQFF
size: NA; D: NA; J: TRBJ1-1; V: TRBV14; DNA: TGTGCCAGCAGCCAAGGACCCCAGGGTGCAACTGAAGCTTTCTTT; CDR3: CASSQGPQGATEAFF
size: NA; D: TRBD1; J: TRBJ1-2; V: TRBV19; DNA: TGTGCCAGTAGGTCGGGACAGGGACGAATCTATGGCTACACCTTC; CDR3: CASRSGQGRIYGYTF
size: NA; D: NA; J: TRBJ1-1; V: TRBV5-1; DNA: TGCGCCAGCAGCTTGGGGCAGGGGAAGGCTGAAGCTTTCTTT; CDR3: CASSLGQGKAEAFF
size: NA; D: TRBD1; J: TRBJ2-3; V: TRBV5-1; DNA: TGCGCCAGCAGGATAGGGGACAGGGGTGCAGATACGCAGTATTTT; CDR3: CASRIGDRGADTQYF
size: NA; D: NA; J: TRBJ1-4; V: TRBV10-3; DNA: TGTGCCATCAGTGAGACCAGGGTGCCACTTGATGAAAAACTGTTTTTT; CDR3: CAISETRVPLDEKLFF
size: NA; D: TRBD2; J: TRBJ2-2; V: TRBV7-9; DNA: TGTGCCAGCAGCCATGCCCGGGGACTAAACACCGGGGAGCTGTTTTTT; CDR3: CASSHARGLNTGELFF
size: NA; D: NA; J: TRBJ1-1; V: TRBV5-1; DNA: TGCGCCAGCAGCCCTACCCACGGTAACACTGAAGCTTTCTTT; CDR3: CASSPTHGNTEAFF
size: NA; D: NA; J: TRBJ1-1; V: TRBV7-9; DNA: TGTGCCAGCAGCTTTTCCCCGGGGGGTATGAACACTGAAGCTTTCTTT; CDR3: CASSFSPGGMNTEAFF
size: once; D: TRBD1; J: TRBJ2-2; V: TRBV6-5; DNA: TGTGCCAGCAGGTTACAGGGGGCGAACACCGGGGAGCTGTTTTTT; CDR3: CASRLQGANTGELFF
size: NA; D: NA; J: TRBJ1-5; V: TRBV19; DNA: TGTGCCAGTAGTATAGATCCGCGGGGGAATCAGCCCCAGCATTTT; CDR3: CASSIDPRGNQPQHF
size: NA; D: TRBD2; J: TRBJ2-1; V: TRBV5-1; DNA: TGCGCCAGCAGCTTGGGGCGGGGGACTACCTACAATGAGCAGTTCTTC; CDR3: CASSLGRGTTYNEQFF
size: once; D: NA; J: TRBJ2-1; V: TRBV5-6; DNA: TGTGCCAGCAGCCTAACAGAGAGACCCTACAATGAGCAGTTCTTC; CDR3: CASSLTERPYNEQFF
size: NA; D: TRBD2; J: TRBJ2-3; V: TRBV7-9; DNA: TGTGCCAGCAGCTCGCTAGCGGGAGTGGAAGGTTGGGAGGCAGATACGCAGTATTTT; CDR3: CASSSLAGVEGWEADTQYF
size: NA; D: NA; J: TRBJ2-5; V: TRBV5-1; DNA: TGCGCCAGCAGCTTGGCTACAGCTCAAGAGACCCAGTACTTC; CDR3: CASSLATAQETQYF
size: NA; D: NA; J: TRBJ2-2; V: TRBV7-9; DNA: TGTGCCAGCAGCTTAGTCAGGACAACCACCGGGGAGCTGTTTTTT; CDR3: CASSLVRTTTGELFF
size: many; D: NA; J: TRBJ2-2; V: TRBV5-1; DNA: TGCGCCAGCAGCCCGGATATGGGGCCCGGGGAGCTGTTTTTT; CDR3: CASSPDMGPGELFF